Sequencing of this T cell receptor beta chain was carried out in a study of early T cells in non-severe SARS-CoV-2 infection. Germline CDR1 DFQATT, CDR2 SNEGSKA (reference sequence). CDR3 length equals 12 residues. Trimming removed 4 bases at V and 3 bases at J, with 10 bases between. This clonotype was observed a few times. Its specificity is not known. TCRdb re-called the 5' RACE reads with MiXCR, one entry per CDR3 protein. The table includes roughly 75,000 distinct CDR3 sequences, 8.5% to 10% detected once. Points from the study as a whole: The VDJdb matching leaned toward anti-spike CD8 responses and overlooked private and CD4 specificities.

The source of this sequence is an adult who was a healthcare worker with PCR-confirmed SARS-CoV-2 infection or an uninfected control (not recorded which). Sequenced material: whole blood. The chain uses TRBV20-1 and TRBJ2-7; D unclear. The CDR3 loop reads CSAKGKIYEQYF. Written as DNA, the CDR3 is TGCAGTGCTAAAGGGAAAATCTACGAGCAGTACTTC.